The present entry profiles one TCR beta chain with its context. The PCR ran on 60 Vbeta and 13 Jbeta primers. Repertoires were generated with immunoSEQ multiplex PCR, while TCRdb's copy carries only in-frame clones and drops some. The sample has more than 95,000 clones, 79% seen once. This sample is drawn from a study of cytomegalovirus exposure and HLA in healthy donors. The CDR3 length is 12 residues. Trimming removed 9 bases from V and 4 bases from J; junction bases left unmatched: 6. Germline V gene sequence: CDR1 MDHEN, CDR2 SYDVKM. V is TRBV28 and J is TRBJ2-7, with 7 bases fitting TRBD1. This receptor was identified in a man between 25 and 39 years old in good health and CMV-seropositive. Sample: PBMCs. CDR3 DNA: TGTGCCAGTCGCATACAGGGGTACGAGCAGTACTTC. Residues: CASRIQGYEQYF.